Sequencing of this T cell receptor (beta chain) was carried out in a study of T cell repertoires in cytomegalovirus infection. Study summary: A matching HLA type, together with CMV infection, was signaled by public TCR beta signatures.

Findings of the study overall: Dominating the ex vivo response were TCR beta clonotypes that were CMV-specific and HLA-C-restricted. There were carriers of CMV plus the relevant HLA, and cumulative public TCR beta family frequency identified them.

TCRdb reprocessed the reads via MiXCR and lists one record per CDR3 protein. The sample consists of 600,000 to 700,000 distinct CDR3 sequences, around 31% of them appearing once. About this clonotype itself: Antigen unknown.

Trimming took off 3 bases at V and 5 bases at J, with 8 bases between the two ends. Germline CDR1 and CDR2: SGDLS and YYNGEE. The CDR3 spans 12 residues. This receptor was taken from a human donor in good health (CMV status not recorded). Some clones in this sample may be carry-over from other donors' samples. This chain connects TRBV9 to TRBJ2-5; no definite D call. The sequences come from cultured PBMCs, collected from culture after CMV antigen stimulation. CDR3 bases: TGTGCCAGCAGCGAGTCGGATGAGACCCAGTACTTC. Residues: CASSESDETQYF.